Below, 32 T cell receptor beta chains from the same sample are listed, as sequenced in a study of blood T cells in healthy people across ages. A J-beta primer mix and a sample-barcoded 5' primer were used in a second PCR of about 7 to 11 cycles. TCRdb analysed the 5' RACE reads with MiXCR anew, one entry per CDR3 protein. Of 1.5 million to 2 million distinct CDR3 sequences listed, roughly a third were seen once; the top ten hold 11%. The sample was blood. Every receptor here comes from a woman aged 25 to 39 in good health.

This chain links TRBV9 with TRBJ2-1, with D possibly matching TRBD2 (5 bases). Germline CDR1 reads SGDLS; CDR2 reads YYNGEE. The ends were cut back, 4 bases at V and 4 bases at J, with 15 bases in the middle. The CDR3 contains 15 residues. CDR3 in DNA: TGTGCCAGCAGCTCCCCGGCACGGGGATACAATGAGCAGTTCTTC. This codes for CASSSPARGYNEQFF.

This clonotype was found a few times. CDR3 bases: TGCGCCAGCAGCCAAGTTGGGCAGACAATCTACGAGCAGTACTTC. Amino acids: CASSQVGQTIYEQYF. This rearrangement joins TRBV4-1 to TRBJ2-7; no firm D call. The CDR3 length is 15 residues. Trimming removed 1 base from V and 3 bases from J, with 13 bases in between. In germline, CDR1 is MGHRA, CDR2 YSYEKL.

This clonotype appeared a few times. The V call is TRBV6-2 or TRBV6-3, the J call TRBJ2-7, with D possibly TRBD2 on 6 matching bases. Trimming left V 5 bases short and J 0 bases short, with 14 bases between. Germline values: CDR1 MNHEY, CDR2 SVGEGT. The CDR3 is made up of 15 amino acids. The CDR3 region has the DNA TGTGCCAGCAGTCTAATACGGGGGACCTCCTACGAGCAGTACTTC. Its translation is CASSLIRGTSYEQYF.

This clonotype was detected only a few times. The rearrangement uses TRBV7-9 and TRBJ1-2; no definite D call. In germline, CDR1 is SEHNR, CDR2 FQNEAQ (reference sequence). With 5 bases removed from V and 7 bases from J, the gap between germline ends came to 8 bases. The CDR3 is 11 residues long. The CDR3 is CASSPTTGYTF. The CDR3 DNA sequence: TGTGCCAGCAGCCCGACCACTGGCTACACCTTC.

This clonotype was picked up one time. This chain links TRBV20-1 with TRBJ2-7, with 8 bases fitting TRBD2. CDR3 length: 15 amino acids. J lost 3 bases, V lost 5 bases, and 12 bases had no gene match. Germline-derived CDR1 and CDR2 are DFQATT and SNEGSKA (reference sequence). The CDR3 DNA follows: TGCAGTGCTGCCCCGGGATTAGCGGGGTTCTACGAGCAGTACTTC. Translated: CSAAPGLAGFYEQYF.

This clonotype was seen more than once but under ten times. CDR3 in amino acids: CSARGGWEAMSPLHF. The CDR3 DNA sequence: TGCAGTGCTAGAGGGGGTTGGGAGGCGATGTCACCCCTCCACTTT. V and J are TRBV20-1 and TRBJ1-6; D remains unclear. Germline CDR1 reads DFQATT; CDR2 reads SNEGSKA (reference sequence). V lost 1 base and J 10 bases, leaving 17 bases between the germline ends. CDR3 size: 15 residues.

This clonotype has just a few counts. The CDR3 is CASRAGTGGNVQYF. DNA of the CDR3: TGCGCCAGCAGGGCCGGGACAGGGGGAAATGTGCAGTACTTC. The chain recombines TRBV10-2 with TRBJ2-7; 11 bases fit TRBD1. The CDR3 spans 14 residues. Trimming cost V 6 bases and J 9 bases; bases outside gene matches: 10. Per germline, CDR1 WSHSY and CDR2 SAAADI.

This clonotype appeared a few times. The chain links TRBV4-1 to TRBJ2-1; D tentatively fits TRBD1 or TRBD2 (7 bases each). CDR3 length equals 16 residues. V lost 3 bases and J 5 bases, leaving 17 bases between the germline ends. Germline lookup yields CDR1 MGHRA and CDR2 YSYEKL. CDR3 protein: CASSQGPGGANNEQFF. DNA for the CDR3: TGCGCCAGCAGCCAGGGGCCAGGGGGGGCCAACAATGAGCAGTTCTTC.

The CDR3 is CASSKEVGHRNQPQHF. Written as DNA, the CDR3 is TGTGCCAGCAGCAAAGAGGTGGGTCACCGCAATCAGCCCCAGCATTTT. The chain carries TRBV21-1 and TRBJ1-5. TRBV21-1 is a pseudogene locus. The CDR3 runs 16 residues.

The CDR3 DNA reads TGCAGTGCTAGAGAACTAGCGGGAGGGTTAAATGAGCAGTTCTTC. It translates to CSARELAGGLNEQFF. This rearrangement joins TRBV20-1 to TRBJ2-1; 13 nucleotides line up with TRBD2. Germline CDR1 DFQATT, CDR2 SNEGSKA (reference sequence). V was clipped by 0 bases and J by 7 bases; unmatched bases: 3. The CDR3 is 15 residues long.

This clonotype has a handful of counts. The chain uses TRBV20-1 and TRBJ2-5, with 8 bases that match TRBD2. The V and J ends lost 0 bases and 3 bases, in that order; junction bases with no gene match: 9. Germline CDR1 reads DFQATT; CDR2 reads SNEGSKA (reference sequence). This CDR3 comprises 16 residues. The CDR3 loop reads CSARDPGGSGEETQYF. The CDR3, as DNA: TGCAGTGCTAGAGATCCGGGGGGTAGCGGGGAAGAGACCCAGTACTTC.

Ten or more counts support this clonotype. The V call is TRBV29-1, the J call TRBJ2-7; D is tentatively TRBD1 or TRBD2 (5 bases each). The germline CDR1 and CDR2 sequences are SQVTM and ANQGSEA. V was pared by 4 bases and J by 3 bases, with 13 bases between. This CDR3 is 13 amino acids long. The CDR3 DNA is TGCAGCGTTGGTCGGGGCCGAGGCTACGAGCAGTACTTC. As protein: CSVGRGRGYEQYF.

CDR3 nucleotides: TGTGCCATCAGTGAGTCGACAACAGATACGCAGTATTTT. It specifies CAISESTTDTQYF. The chain links TRBV10-3 to TRBJ2-3, with D unclear. V lost 0 bases to trimming and J lost 3 bases, with 4 bases between them. Germline V gives CDR1 ENHRY, CDR2 SYGVKD. This CDR3 contains 13 residues.

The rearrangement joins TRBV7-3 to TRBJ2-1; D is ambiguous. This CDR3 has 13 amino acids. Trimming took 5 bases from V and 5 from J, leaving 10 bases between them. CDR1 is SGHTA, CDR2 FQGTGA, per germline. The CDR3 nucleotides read TGTGCCAGCAGCCCCCAGGCGGACAATGAGCAGTTCTTC. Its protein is CASSPQADNEQFF.

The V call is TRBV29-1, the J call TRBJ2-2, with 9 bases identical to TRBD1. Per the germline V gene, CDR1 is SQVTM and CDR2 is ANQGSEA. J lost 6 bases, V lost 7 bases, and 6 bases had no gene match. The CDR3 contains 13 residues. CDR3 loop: CSAKTGGSGELFF. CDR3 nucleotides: TGCAGCGCCAAGACAGGGGGATCCGGGGAGCTGTTTTTT.

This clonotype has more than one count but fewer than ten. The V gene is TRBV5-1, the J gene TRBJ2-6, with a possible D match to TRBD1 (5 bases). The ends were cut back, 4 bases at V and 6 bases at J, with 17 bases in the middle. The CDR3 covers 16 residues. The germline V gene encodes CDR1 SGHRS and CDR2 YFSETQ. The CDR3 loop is CASSVPPQGSANVLTF. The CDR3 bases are TGCGCCAGCAGCGTACCTCCCCAGGGTTCGGCCAACGTCCTGACTTTC.

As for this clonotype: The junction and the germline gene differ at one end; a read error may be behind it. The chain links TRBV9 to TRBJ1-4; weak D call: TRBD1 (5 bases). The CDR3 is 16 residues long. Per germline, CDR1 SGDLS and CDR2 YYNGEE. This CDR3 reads CASSVGGQGANERLFF. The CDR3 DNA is TGTGCCAGCAGCGTAGGAGGGCAGGGTGCTAATGAAAGACTGTTTTTT.

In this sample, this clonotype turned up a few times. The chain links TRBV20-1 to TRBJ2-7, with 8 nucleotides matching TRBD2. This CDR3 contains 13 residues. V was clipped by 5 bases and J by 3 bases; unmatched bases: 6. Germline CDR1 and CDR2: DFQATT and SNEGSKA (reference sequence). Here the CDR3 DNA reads TGCAGTGCTCCGACTAGCGAGAGCTACGAGCAGTACTTC. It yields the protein CSAPTSESYEQYF.

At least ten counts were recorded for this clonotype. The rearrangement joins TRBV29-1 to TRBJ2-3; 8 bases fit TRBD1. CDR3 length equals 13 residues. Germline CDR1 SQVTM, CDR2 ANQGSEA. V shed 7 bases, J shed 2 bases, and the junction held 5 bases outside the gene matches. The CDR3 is CSAETGDTDTQYF. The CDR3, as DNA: TGCAGCGCGGAGACAGGGGACACAGATACGCAGTATTTT.

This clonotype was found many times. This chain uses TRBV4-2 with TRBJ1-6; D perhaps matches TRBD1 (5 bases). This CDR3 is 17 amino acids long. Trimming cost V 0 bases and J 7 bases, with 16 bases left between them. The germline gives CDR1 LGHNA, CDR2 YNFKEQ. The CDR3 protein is CASSQDFVGLINSPLHF. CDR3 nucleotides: TGTGCCAGCAGCCAAGATTTTGTGGGACTTATCAATTCACCCCTCCACTTT.

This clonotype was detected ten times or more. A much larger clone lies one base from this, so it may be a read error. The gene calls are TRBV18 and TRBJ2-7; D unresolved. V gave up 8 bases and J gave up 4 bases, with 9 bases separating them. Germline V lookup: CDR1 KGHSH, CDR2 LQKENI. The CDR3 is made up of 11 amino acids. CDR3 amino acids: CASSLKYEQYF. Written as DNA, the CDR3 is TGTGCCAGCAGTTTGAAATACGAGCAGTACTTC.

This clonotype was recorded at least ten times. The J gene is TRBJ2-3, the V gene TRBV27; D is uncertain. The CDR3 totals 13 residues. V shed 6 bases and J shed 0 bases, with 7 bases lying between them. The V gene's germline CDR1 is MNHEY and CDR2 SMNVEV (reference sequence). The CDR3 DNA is TGTGCCAGCAGACGGATTAGCACAGATACGCAGTATTTT. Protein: CASRRISTDTQYF.

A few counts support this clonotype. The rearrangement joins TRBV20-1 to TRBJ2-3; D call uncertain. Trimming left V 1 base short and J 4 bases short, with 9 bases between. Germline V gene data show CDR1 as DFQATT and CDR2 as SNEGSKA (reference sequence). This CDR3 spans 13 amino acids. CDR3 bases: TGCAGTGCTAGAGGGTTCTCATCAGATACGCAGTATTTT. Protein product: CSARGFSSDTQYF.

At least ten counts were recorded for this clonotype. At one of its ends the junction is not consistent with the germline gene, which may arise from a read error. CDR3 protein: CASREGNTEAFF. CDR3 bases: TGCGCCAGCCGGGAGGGGAACACTGAAGCTTTCTTT. The chain couples TRBV12-3 or TRBV12-4 to TRBJ1-1; unclear D gene. There are 12 residues in the CDR3.

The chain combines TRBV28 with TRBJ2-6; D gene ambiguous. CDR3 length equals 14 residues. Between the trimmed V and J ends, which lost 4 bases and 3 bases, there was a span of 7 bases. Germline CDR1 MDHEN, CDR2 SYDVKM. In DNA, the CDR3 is TGTGCCAGCAGTTATGGGTTTGGGGCCAACGTCCTGACTTTC. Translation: CASSYGFGANVLTF. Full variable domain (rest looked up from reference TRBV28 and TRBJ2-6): DVKVTQSSRYLVKRTGEKVFLECVQDMDHENMFWYRQDPGLGLRLIYFSYDVKMKEKGDIPEGYSVSREKKERFSLILESASTNQTSMYLCASSYGFGANVLTFGAGSRLTVL.

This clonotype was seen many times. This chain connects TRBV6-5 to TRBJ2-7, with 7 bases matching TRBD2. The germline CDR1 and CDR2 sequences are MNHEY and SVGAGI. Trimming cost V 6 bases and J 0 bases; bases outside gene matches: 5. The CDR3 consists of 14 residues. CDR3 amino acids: CASRGLSNSYEQYF. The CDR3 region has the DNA TGTGCCAGCAGGGGACTATCCAACTCCTACGAGCAGTACTTC.

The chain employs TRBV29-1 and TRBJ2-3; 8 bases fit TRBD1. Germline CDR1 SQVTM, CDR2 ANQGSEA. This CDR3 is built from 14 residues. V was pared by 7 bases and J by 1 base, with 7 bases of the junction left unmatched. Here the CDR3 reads CSASGGQGTDTQYF. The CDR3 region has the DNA TGCAGCGCCAGTGGGGGACAGGGCACAGATACGCAGTATTTT.

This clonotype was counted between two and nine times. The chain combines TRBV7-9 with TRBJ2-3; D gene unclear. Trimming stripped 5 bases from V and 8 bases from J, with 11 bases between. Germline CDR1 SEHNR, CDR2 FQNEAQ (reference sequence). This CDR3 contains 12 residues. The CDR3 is CASSLKFGTQYF. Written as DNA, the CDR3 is TGTGCCAGCAGCCTCAAATTCGGTACGCAGTATTTT.

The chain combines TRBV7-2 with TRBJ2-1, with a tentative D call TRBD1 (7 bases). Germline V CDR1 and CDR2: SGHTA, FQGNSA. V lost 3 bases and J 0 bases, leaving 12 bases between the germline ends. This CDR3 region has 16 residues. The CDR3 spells CASSFQGGVSYNEQFF. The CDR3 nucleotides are TGTGCCAGCAGCTTTCAGGGGGGCGTCTCCTACAATGAGCAGTTCTTC. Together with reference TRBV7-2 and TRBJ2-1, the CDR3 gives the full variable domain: GAGVSQSPSNKVTEKGKDVELRCDPISGHTALYWYRQSLGQGLEFLIYFQGNSAPDKSGLPSDRFSAERTGGSVSTLTIQRTQQEDSAVYLCASSFQGGVSYNEQFFGPGTRLTVL.

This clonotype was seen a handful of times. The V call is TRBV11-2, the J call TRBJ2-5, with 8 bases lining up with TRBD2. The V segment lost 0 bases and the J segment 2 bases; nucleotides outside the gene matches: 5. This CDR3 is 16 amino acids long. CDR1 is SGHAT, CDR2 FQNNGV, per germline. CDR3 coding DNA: TGTGCCAGCAGCTTAGATGGCGGGAGGTTACAAGAGACCCAGTACTTC. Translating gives CASSLDGGRLQETQYF.

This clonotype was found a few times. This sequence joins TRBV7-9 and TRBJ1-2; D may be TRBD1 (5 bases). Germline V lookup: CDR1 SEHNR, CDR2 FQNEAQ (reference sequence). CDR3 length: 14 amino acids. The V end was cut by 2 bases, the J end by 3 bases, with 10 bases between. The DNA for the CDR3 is TGTGCCAGCAGCTTATTACAGGACGACTATGGCTACACCTTC. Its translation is CASSLLQDDYGYTF.

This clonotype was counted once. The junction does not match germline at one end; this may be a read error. DNA for the CDR3: TGCGGCGTGGGGGTAGGTTACAATGAGCAGTTCTTC. Translated: CGVGVGYNEQFF. The J gene is TRBJ2-1, the V gene TRBV29-1; D tentatively reads TRBD1 or TRBD2 (5 bases each). Germline V gives CDR1 SQVTM, CDR2 ANQGSEA. The CDR3 runs 12 residues.